This entry is about one T cell receptor (beta chain). The antigen is unknown. The sample comes from a study of cytomegalovirus exposure and HLA in healthy donors. Use of 60 Vbeta and 13 Jbeta primers characterized the PCR. Clones were read by immunoSEQ multiplex PCR, and TCRdb kept only the in-frame ones, dropping some. The sample records about 210,000 clones, over 65% being singletons. Study-wide results and caveats: A link between a missense DCLRE1C variant and TCR beta V- and J-gene trimming emerged from a later analysis. It emerged from a later analysis that several of the most significant clusters appeared to be linked to common viral pathogens.

Germline trimming cut 2 bases from V and 5 bases from J; bases unmatched to any gene: 11. The CDR3 has 17 amino acids. Germline V gives CDR1 SEHNR, CDR2 FQNEAQ (reference sequence). What was sequenced was PBMCs. The TCR was taken from a man in his forties in good health and CMV-seropositive. This chain connects TRBV7-9 to TRBJ2-5, with TRBD2 matching 10 bases. For the CDR3, the DNA is TGTGCCAGCAGCTTAAAAGCTAGCGGGGGCCAACGGGAGACCCAGTACTTC. Residues: CASSLKASGGQRETQYF.